This T cell receptor (beta chain) comes out of a study of identical twins. A universal primer binding site was introduced by template switching. The final cDNA contained unique molecular identifiers. TCRdb re-analysed the 5' RACE reads in MiXCR, keeping a single row per CDR3 protein. The repertoire holds nearly 650,000 distinct CDR3 sequences, with roughly 6.6% as singletons. Study results and caveats: There were fewer insertions in abundant cord blood beta clonotypes, but memory repertoires showed no such pattern.

For this clonotype: Its antigen remains unidentified.

Losses at the gene ends were 1 base for V and 4 bases for J; bases not matched to a gene: 2. This CDR3 is built from 13 residues. In germline, CDR1 is DFQATT, CDR2 SNEGSKA (reference sequence). A further study also used this sample, focusing on yellow fever vaccine responses in identical twins.

This clonotype was sampled from a young woman in good health. The source material was PBMCs. The V and J genes are TRBV20-1 and TRBJ2-5; 8 bases are a match to TRBD2. CDR3 region: CSARATSAETQYF. DNA of the CDR3: TGCAGTGCTAGAGCGACTAGCGCAGAGACCCAGTACTTC.